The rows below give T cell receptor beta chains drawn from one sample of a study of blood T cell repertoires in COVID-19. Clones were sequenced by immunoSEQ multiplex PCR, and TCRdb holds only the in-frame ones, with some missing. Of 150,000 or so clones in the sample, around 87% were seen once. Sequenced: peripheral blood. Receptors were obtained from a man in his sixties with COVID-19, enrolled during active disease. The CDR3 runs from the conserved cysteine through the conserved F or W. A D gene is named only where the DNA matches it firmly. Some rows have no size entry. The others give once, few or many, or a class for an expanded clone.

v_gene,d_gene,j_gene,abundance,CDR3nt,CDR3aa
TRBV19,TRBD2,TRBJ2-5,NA,TGTGCCAGTAGTATTCCAGCGGGGGGAGTACAAGAGACCCAGTACTTC,CASSIPAGGVQETQYF
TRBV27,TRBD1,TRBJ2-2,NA,TGTGCCAGTAAATCGACAGGGGGCGTCTTGACCGGGGAGCTGTTTTTT,CASKSTGGVLTGELFF
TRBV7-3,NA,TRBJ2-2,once,TGTGCCAGCAGCCATTCAAGTATGGCGGGGACCGGGGAGCTGTTTTTT,CASSHSSMAGTGELFF
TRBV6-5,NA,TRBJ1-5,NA,TGTGCCAGCAGTTACTCTGACAGAAATCAGCCCCAGCATTTT,CASSYSDRNQPQHF
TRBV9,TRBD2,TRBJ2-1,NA,TGTGCCAGCAGCGTATTTTGGGCTAGCGGGAACGGTGAGCAGTTCTTC,CASSVFWASGNGEQFF
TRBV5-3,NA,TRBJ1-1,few,TGTGCCAGAAGCTTCCCATGTTTGAACACTGAAGCTTTCTTT,CARSFPCLNTEAFF
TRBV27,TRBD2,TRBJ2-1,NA,TGTGCCAGCAGTAGACTAGCGGGGGGTACCTACAATGAGCAGTTCTTC,CASSRLAGGTYNEQFF
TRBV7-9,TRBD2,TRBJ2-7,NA,TGTGCCAGCAACCGACTAGCGGGAGTCGAGCAGTACTTC,CASNRLAGVEQYF
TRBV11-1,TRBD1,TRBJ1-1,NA,TGTGCCAGCAGCCCAGACAGGGGAAACACTGAAGCTTTCTTT,CASSPDRGNTEAFF
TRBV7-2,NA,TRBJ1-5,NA,TGTGCCAGCAGCTTAGATCCCGCGACAGCACTCAATCAGCCCCAGCATTTT,CASSLDPATALNQPQHF
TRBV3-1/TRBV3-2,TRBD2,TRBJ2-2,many,TGTGCCAGCAGCCGACTAGCGGGGGCGAACACCGGGGAGCTGTTTTTT,CASSRLAGANTGELFF
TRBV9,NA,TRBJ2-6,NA,TGTGCCAGCAGCGGGCAAAACAGGGTCACTGGGGCCAACGTCCTGACTTTC,CASSGQNRVTGANVLTF
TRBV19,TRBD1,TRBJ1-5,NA,TGTGCCAGTAGGAAGACAGGGGATAGCAATCAGCCCCAGCATTTT,CASRKTGDSNQPQHF
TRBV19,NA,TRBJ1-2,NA,TGTGCCAGTAATACCCTCCCAGATAACCAGATCTATGGCTACACCTTC,CASNTLPDNQIYGYTF
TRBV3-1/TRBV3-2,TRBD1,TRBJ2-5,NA,TGTGCCAGCAGCCACCGACAGGGGACCTCACGAGAGACCCAGTACTTC,CASSHRQGTSRETQYF
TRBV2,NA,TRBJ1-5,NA,TGTGCCAGCAGGAAAGGGGTTAAGGTTAACGGCAATCAGCCCCAGCATTTT,CASRKGVKVNGNQPQHF
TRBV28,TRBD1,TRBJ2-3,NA,TGTGCCAGCAGTTTATGGGGACAGGGAAAAACAGATACGCAGTATTTT,CASSLWGQGKTDTQYF
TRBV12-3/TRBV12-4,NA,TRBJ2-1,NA,TGTGCCAGCAGTTCCGTCCAGGGTGAGCAGTTCTTC,CASSSVQGEQFF
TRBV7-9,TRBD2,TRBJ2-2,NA,TGTGCCAGCAGCCCCTTACCGACTAGCGGGAGCACCGGGGAGCTGTTTTTT,CASSPLPTSGSTGELFF
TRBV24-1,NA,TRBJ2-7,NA,TGTGCCACCAGTGCCAAAGAATCGGGGGGCAACGAGCAGTACTTC,CATSAKESGGNEQYF
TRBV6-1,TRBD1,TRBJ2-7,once,TGTGCCAGCAGTGATGGGACAGGGATTTCGGTCGAGCAGTACTTC,CASSDGTGISVEQYF
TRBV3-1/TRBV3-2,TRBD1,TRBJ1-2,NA,TGTGCCAGCAGCTCAGGGGGCAACTATGGCTACACCTTC,CASSSGGNYGYTF
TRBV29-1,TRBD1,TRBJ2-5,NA,TGCAGCGCCGACAGGGCCAGAGAGACCCAGTACTTC,CSADRARETQYF
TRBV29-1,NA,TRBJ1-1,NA,TGCAGCGTTGAAGGCGCAGGGGATGAAGCTTTCTTT,CSVEGAGDEAFF
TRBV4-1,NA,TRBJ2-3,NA,TGCGCCAGCAGCCAAGCGGGCCTCGGCAGGGGAAGGGGCACAGATACGCAGTATTTT,CASSQAGLGRGRGTDTQYF
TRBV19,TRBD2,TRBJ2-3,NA,TGTGCCAGTAGTATAGGAACGGGTAGCGGGGCACAAGATACGCAGTATTTT,CASSIGTGSGAQDTQYF
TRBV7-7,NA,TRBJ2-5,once,TGTGCTAGCAGCAAGGACACATTAGAGACCCAGTACTTC,CASSKDTLETQYF
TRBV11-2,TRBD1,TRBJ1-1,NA,TGTGCCAGCAGCAACCCCGGGACAGACATGAACACTGAAGCTTTCTTT,CASSNPGTDMNTEAFF
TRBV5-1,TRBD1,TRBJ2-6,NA,TGCGCCAGCAGCTTGGTTGGGACAGACCTCGTCCTGACTTTC,CASSLVGTDLVLTF
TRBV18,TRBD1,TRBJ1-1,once,TGTGCCAGCACAGGACAGGGTTGGACTGAAGCTTTCTTT,CASTGQGWTEAFF
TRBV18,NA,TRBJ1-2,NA,TGTGCCAGCTCACCACGACAGGTTGGAGACTATGGCTACACCTTC,CASSPRQVGDYGYTF
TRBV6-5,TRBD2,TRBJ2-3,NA,TGTGCCAGCAGTTACGGCCTTAGCGGGGCGGCAGATACGCAGTATTTT,CASSYGLSGAADTQYF
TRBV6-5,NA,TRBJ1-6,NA,TGTGCCAGCAGCCCGGGACAAATCAATTCACCCCTCCACTTT,CASSPGQINSPLHF
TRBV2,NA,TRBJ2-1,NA,TGTGCCAGCAGTGAAGCGCGGGAGACCTCAGGGAGGGGGGTTTCCTACAATGAGCAGTTCTTC,CASSEARETSGRGVSYNEQFF
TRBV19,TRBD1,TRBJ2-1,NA,TGTGCCAGTAGTCGAGGGGGCGGTAAACACAATGAGCAGTTCTTC,CASSRGGGKHNEQFF
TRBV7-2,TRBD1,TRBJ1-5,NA,TGTGCCAGCAGCTTAGCGCAGGGGGATAATAGCAATCAGCCCCAGCATTTT,CASSLAQGDNSNQPQHF
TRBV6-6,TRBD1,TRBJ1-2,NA,TGTGCCAGCAGTCCCTCGTTAGGGACAGGGGGCTCCTCTTATGGCTACACCTTC,CASSPSLGTGGSSYGYTF
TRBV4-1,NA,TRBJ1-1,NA,TGCGCCAGCAGCCAAGGAAGGGGCGGCCTGAACACTGAAGCTTTCTTT,CASSQGRGGLNTEAFF
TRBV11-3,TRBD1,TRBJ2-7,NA,TGTGCCAGCAGCCCATCTTCGGACAGGGTATTTTACGAGCAGTACTTC,CASSPSSDRVFYEQYF
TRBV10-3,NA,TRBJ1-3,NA,TGTGCCATCAGTGTGGGCCTCTCTGGAAACACCATATATTTT,CAISVGLSGNTIYF
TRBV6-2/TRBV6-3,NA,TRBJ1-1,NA,TGTGCCAGCAGTTCCCCCCGAGGAGGCCCTGAAGCTTTCTTT,CASSSPRGGPEAFF
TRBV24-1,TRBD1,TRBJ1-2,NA,TGTGCCACCAGTGATGAAACAGGGGTCTATGGCTACACCTTC,CATSDETGVYGYTF
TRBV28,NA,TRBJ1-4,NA,TGTGCCAGCACCCCGGAGGTCGCAACTAATGAAAAACTGTTTTTT,CASTPEVATNEKLFF
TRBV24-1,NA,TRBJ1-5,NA,TGTGCCACCAGTGAAGGAGGCAGACTTAATCAGCCCCAGCATTTT,CATSEGGRLNQPQHF
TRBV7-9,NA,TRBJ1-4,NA,TGTGCCAGCAGCTCATCCTCTCAGTATGAAAAACTGTTTTTT,CASSSSSQYEKLFF
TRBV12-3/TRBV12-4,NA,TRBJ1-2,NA,TGTGCCAGCAGTCCTTTAGACTATGGCTACACCTTC,CASSPLDYGYTF
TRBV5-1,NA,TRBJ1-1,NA,TGCGCCAGCAGCTTCTCGGCAGGGTTGAACACTGAAGCTTTCTTT,CASSFSAGLNTEAFF
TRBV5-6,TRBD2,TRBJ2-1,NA,TGTGCCAGCAGCTTTCTCGGGACTAGCGTTAATGAGCAGTTCTTC,CASSFLGTSVNEQFF
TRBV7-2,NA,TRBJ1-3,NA,TGTGCCAGCAGCCAACAGGGCTCTGGAAACACCATATATTTT,CASSQQGSGNTIYF
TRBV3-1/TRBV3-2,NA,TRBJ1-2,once,TGTGCCAGCAGCCAAGAGAGAGCAGGGAAAGGCTATGGCTACACCTTC,CASSQERAGKGYGYTF
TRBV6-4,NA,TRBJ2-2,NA,TGTGCCAGCAGTGACTCGGGGACAACGAACACCGGGGAGCTGTTTTTT,CASSDSGTTNTGELFF